The rows below give T cell receptor beta chains drawn from one sample of a study of shared clonotypes between healthy human individuals. Data came from immunoSEQ multiplex PCR; TCRdb stores just in-frame clones and leaves some out. The table records 2 million to 2.5 million clones, around 90% of them present only once. Sequencing was carried out using naive CD4+ T cells from PBMCs. These receptors all stem from a man between 18 and 35 years old in good health. Some clones in this sample may be carry-over from other donors' samples. Each CDR3 is given with its conserved first and last residue. The D gene is left open where the match is weak. Not all rows give a size; the values are once, few, many and, for expanded clones, a class.

TRBJ2-1 | . | . | TRBV30 | TGTGCCTGGAGTCCACGGGGCTTGGGAGGCCATGAGCAGTTCTTC | CAWSPRGLGGHEQFF
TRBJ1-2 | . | . | TRBV18 | TGTGCCAGCTCACCGAGCCCCGAGGGAGATGGCTACACCTTC | CASSPSPEGDGYTF
TRBJ1-1 | . | few | TRBV23-1 | TGCGCCAGCATTAGGACAGCCATGAACACTGAAGCTTTCTTT | CASIRTAMNTEAFF
TRBJ2-7 | . | . | TRBV7-9 | TGTGCCAGCAGCGCCCGATCCCGGGAACTTTCGGCCCAGTACTTC | CASSARSRELSAQYF
TRBJ2-7 | . | . | TRBV11-2 | TGTGCCAGCAGCCCACGGGGGAGCTCCTACGAGCAGTACTTC | CASSPRGSSYEQYF
TRBJ2-5 | . | . | TRBV2 | TGTGCCACCACATCAGGTGGCGGCCGAGAGACCCAGTACTTC | CATTSGGGRETQYF
TRBJ2-1 | . | . | TRBV5-4 | TGTGCCAGCAGCTGGACTACGAACTCCTACAATGAGCAGTTCTTC | CASSWTTNSYNEQFF
TRBJ1-4 | TRBD1 | . | TRBV4-2 | TGTGCCAGCAGCCAAGAGGGGACAGGGGATGAAAAACTGTTTTTT | CASSQEGTGDEKLFF
TRBJ2-5 | . | . | TRBV28 | TGTGCCAGCAGTCCAGGGGACACCCGAGGGACCCAGTACTTC | CASSPGDTRGTQYF
TRBJ1-5 | TRBD1 | . | TRBV6-1 | TGTGCCAGCAGTGCGAAACTGGACAGGAGCAATCAGCCCCAGCATTTT | CASSAKLDRSNQPQHF
TRBJ2-7 | TRBD1 | . | TRBV7-3 | TGTGCCAGCAGCTTAACGGGTTCGACAGGGGGCGCGATCTACGAGCAGTACTTC | CASSLTGSTGGAIYEQYF